This T cell receptor (beta chain) was retrieved from a study of OX40 agonist ivuxolimab in advanced cancers. At the level of the study: Ivuxolimab, an antibody acting as an agonist of OX40 (CD134), was used to treat patients. Study outcomes and limitations: On average, a greater number of expanded clones characterised CD8+ T cells relative to CD4+.

CDR1 is SGHAT, CDR2 FQNNGV, per germline. The ends lost 3 bases at V and 5 bases at J; junction bases unmatched: 12. CDR3 size: 17 residues. In the case of this clone: The antigen is undetermined.

The table came from immunoSEQ multiplex PCR; TCRdb's copy has only in-frame clones and leaves some out. The sample shows about 17,000 clones, around 69% of them seen only once. The sequence was collected from an adult with an advanced solid tumor such as melanoma, head and neck, liver or kidney cancer. This chain links TRBV11-2 with TRBJ2-1; 8 nucleotides agree with TRBD1. The material was CD4+ or CD8+ T cells sorted from blood, obtained in a trial of the OX40 agonist ivuxolimab. As DNA, the CDR3 is TGTGCCAGCAGCTTTGGGACAGGTCCCCGAAAAAACAATGAGCAGTTCTTC. Translating it yields CASSFGTGPRKNNEQFF.